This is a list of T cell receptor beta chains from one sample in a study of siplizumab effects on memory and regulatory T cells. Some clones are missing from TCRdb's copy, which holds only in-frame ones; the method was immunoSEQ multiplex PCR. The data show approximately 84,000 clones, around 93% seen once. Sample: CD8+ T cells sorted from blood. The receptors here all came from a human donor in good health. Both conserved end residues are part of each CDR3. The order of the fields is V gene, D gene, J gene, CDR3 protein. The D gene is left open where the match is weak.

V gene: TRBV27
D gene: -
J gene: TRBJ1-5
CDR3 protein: CASSFSGGNQPQHF

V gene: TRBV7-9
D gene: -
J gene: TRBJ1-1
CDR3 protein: CASSLDYRGVMNTEAFF

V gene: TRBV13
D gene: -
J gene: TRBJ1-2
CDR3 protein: CASSPRGNYGYTF

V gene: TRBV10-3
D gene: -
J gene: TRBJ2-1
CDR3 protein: CAISESMSGAGYNEQFF

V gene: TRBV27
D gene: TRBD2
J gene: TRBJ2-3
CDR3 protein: CASSSTHGRASTDTQYF

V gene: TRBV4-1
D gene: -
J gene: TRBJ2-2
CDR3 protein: CASSQGQEYTGELFF

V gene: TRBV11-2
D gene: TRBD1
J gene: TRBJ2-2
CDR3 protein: CASSLGQGIGELFF

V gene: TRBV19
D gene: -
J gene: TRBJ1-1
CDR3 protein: CASIRGGQNAEAFF

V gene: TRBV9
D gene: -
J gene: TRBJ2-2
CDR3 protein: CASSVGTTNTGELFF

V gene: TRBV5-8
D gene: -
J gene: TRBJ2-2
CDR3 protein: CASSFRPENTGELFF

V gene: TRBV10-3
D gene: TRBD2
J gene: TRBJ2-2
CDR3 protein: CAISDSGRATGELFF

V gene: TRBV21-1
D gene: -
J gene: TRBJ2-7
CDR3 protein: CASSKGGVPSHEQYF

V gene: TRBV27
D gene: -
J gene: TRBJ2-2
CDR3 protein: CASSLSAENTGELFF

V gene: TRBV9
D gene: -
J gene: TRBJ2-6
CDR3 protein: CASSVPQGSGANVLTF

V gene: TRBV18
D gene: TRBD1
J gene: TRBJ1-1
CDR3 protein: CASSGIGTGEQKGTEAFF

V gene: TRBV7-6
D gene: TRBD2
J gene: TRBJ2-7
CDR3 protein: CASSSSLAGGAYEQYF

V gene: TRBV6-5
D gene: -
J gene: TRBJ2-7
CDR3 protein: CASREGWAAYEQYF

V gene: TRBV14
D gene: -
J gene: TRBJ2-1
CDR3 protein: CASSQSVTRPYNEQFF

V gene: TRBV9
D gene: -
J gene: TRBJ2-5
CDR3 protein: CANTTRRAQETQYF

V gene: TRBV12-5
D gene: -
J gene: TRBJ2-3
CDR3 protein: CASGFGLVGADTDTQYF

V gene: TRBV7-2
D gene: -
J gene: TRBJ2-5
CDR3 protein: CASSFSRTRPGAETQYF

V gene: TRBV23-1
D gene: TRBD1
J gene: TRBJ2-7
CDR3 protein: CASSFQTGNPRLPVYEQYF

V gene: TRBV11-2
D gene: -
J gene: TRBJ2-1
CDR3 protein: CASSLDPPLAWRDYNEQFF

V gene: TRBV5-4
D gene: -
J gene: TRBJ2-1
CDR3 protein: CATRGPSNEQFF

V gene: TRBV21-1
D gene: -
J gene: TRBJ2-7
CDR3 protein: CASSKGDRTYEQYF

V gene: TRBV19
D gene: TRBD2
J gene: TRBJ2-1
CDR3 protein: CASSVPVGGNEQFF

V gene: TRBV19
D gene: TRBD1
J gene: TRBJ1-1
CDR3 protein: CASSIAAGGRTEAFF

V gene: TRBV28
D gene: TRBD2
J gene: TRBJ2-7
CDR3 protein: CASSLTSESYEQYF

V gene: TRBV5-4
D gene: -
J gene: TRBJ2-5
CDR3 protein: CASSRVLGAQETQYF

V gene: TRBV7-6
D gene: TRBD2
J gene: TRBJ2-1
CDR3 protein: CASSLEPSGSMVGDEQFF

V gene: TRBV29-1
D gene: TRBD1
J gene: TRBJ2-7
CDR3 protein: CSVEEDRGQGYEQYF

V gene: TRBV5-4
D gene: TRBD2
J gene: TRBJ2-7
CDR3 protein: CASPPRGSGRPMNEQYF

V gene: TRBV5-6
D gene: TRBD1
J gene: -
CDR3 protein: CASSLGTGGGYEQYF

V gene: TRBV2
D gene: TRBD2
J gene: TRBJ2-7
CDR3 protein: CASSVLAGGPYYEQYF

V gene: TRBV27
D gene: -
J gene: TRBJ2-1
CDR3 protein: CASSLFPRGEQFF

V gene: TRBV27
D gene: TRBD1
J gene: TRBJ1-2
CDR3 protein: CASSSGTENNYGYTF

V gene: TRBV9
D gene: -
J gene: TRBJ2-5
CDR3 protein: CASSVLDLTETQYF